This is a list of T cell receptor beta chains from one sample in a study of blood T cell repertoires in COVID-19. Method: immunoSEQ multiplex PCR; TCRdb's copy keeps in-frame clones and lacks some. The sample includes about 130,000 clones, around 73% of them seen just once. The sequencing sample was made of peripheral blood. Receptors originate from a man aged 60-69 years who had recovered from COVID-19. Both conserved end residues are part of each CDR3. D genes are given only for firm matches. Size is omitted from some rows. Given values are once, few, many or a class for expanded clones.

once	TRBV7-8	TRBJ1-1	TRBD1	TGTGCCAGCAGCTTAGACCGACAGGGAGAGGCTTTCTTT	CASSLDRQGEAFF
-	TRBV6-6	TRBJ1-1	-	TGTGCCAGCACTAAGTCCAAGATGAACACTGAAGCTTTCTTT	CASTKSKMNTEAFF
-	TRBV7-5	TRBJ2-2	-	TGTGCCAGAAACGGGACAGACACCGGGGAGCTGTTTTTT	CARNGTDTGELFF
-	TRBV2	TRBJ1-5	-	TGTGCCAGCAGTACAGGGATGGCGGATCAGCCCCAGCATTTT	CASSTGMADQPQHF
-	TRBV2	TRBJ2-3	-	TGTGCCAGCACGGGAGTCGCAACAGATACGCAGTATTTT	CASTGVATDTQYF
-	TRBV24-1	TRBJ1-1	-	TGTGCCACCAGTGTGGGGGCAGGGACTGAAGCTTTCTTT	CATSVGAGTEAFF
-	TRBV5-1	TRBJ2-7	TRBD1	TGCGCCAGCAGCTTGGCCGTCGGGACAGGGCCCTACGAGCAGTACTTC	CASSLAVGTGPYEQYF
-	TRBV21-1	TRBJ2-2	-	TGTGCCAGCAGCAAACGACAGGGGATGTTGGCCGGGGAGCTGTTTTTT	CASSKRQGMLAGELFF
-	TRBV7-2	TRBJ1-1	-	TGTGCCAGCACCTTAGTACGGCAGGGTTTTTATTTTAGGAACACTGAAGCTTTCTTT	CASTLVRQGFYFRNTEAFF
-	TRBV28	TRBJ1-2	TRBD1	TGTGCCAGCAGCTTACCTGAAGGGACAGGCTATGGCTACACCTTC	CASSLPEGTGYGYTF
-	TRBV7-6	TRBJ2-2	TRBD1	TGTGCCAGCAGCTTATCCCCCGGGACAGGCGCCGGGGAGCTGTTTTTT	CASSLSPGTGAGELFF
-	TRBV6-5	TRBJ1-1	-	TGTGCCAGCAGTTACTCCAGGAACACTGAAGCTTTCTTT	CASSYSRNTEAFF
once	TRBV6-5	TRBJ1-1	TRBD1	TGTGCCAGCAGTACTACCGGGACAGTAGACACTGAAGCTTTCTTT	CASSTTGTVDTEAFF
-	TRBV6-2/TRBV6-3	TRBJ2-7	-	TGTGCCAGCAGTTACGGTGGCCGCGAGCAGTACTTC	CASSYGGREQYF
-	TRBV28	TRBJ1-4	-	TGTGCCAGCAGTTTTTTCCGGGAGAATGAAAAACTGTTTTTT	CASSFFRENEKLFF
-	TRBV9	TRBJ2-5	TRBD2	TGTGCCAGCAGCGTAAGGGGGACTAGCGCGCAAGAGACCCAGTACTTC	CASSVRGTSAQETQYF
-	TRBV5-8	TRBJ1-5	-	TGTGCCAGCAGCAACGAGGCACAGGTCCAGCATTTT	CASSNEAQVQHF
-	TRBV9	TRBJ1-3	-	TGTGCCAGCAGACCCGAGGGCAGAAACACCATATATTTT	CASRPEGRNTIYF
-	TRBV28	TRBJ2-7	-	TGTGCCAGCAGTCCCCGGGGGGCAGGACGTTACGAGCAGTACTTC	CASSPRGAGRYEQYF
-	TRBV4-1	TRBJ2-1	-	TGCGCCAGCAGCCGGGGGGGCGGGCCACCTTTCAATGAGCAGTTCTTC	CASSRGGGPPFNEQFF
-	TRBV18	TRBJ1-2	-	TGTGCCAGCTCACCTCGGGGGGGCCACTCGACCGACTATGGCTACACCTTC	CASSPRGGHSTDYGYTF
-	TRBV7-3	TRBJ2-3	TRBD2	TGTGCCAGCAGCCGGACTAGCGGGGGGACAGATACGCAGTATTTT	CASSRTSGGTDTQYF
-	TRBV19	TRBJ2-5	TRBD1	TGTGCCAGTAGTATTGGTGGACAGGGGTTTGAGACCCAGTACTTC	CASSIGGQGFETQYF
-	TRBV7-8	TRBJ2-1	-	TGTGCCAGCAGCTTAGGGCTCCTGAATGAGCAGTTCTTC	CASSLGLLNEQFF
-	TRBV6-4	TRBJ2-3	-	TGTGCCAGCAGTGGCCCGGGAGATTCAGATACGCAGTATTTT	CASSGPGDSDTQYF
few	TRBV12-3/TRBV12-4	TRBJ1-4	-	TGTGCCAGCAGTTTACGTGAAAAACTGTTTTTT	CASSLREKLFF
once	TRBV2	TRBJ2-5	-	TGTGCCAGCAGTGCCGGAGAGACCCAGTACTTC	CASSAGETQYF